The next 10 T cell receptor beta chains were all read from a single sample in a study of blood T cells in healthy people across ages. Using a J-beta primer mix together with a sample-barcoded 5' primer, a second PCR was run for roughly 7 to 11 cycles. MiXCR, run by TCRdb on the 5' RACE reads, gives a single entry per CDR3 protein. The sample shows hundreds of thousands of distinct CDR3 sequences, roughly 64% of them seen only once. Sequences were obtained from blood. These receptors were taken from a man aged 25-45 years in good health.

This clonotype was picked up a small number of times. The V and J genes are TRBV15 and TRBJ2-7; tentatively, D is TRBD1 (7 bases). V lost 4 bases, J lost 7 bases, and 14 bases lay in between. The CDR3 loop spans 13 amino acids. Germline values: CDR1 LNHNV, CDR2 YYDKDF (reference sequence). CDR3 DNA sequence: TGTGCCACCAGCACCGACAGGGCGGGGGAGCAGTACTTC. It encodes CATSTDRAGEQYF.

V gene TRBV5-1 combines with J gene TRBJ2-2, with TRBD1 as a possible D gene (5 bases). The CDR3 consists of 16 residues. V was clipped by 0 bases and J by 7 bases, with 16 bases between them. The germline V gene encodes CDR1 SGHRS and CDR2 YFSETQ. The CDR3 spells CASSLAAQGLGGELFF. CDR3 sequence (DNA): TGCGCCAGCAGCTTGGCGGCTCAGGGCCTAGGCGGGGAGCTGTTTTTT.

This chain uses TRBV27 with TRBJ2-7; D perhaps matches TRBD2 (6 bases). V was cut by 2 bases and J by 1 base, with 18 bases left in between. The germline gives CDR1 MNHEY, CDR2 SMNVEV (reference sequence). This CDR3 region has 17 residues. This CDR3 is CASSLGLARGHSYEQYF. Here the CDR3 DNA reads TGTGCCAGCAGTTTAGGCCTAGCGAGAGGGCATTCCTACGAGCAGTACTTC.

A note on this clonotype: This may arise from a read error, as a much more abundant clone is one base away. The rearrangement joins TRBV29-1 to TRBJ2-1; 11 bases match TRBD1. CDR3 length: 13 amino acids. Germline V gene lookup returns CDR1 SQVTM and CDR2 ANQGSEA. The ends lost 7 bases at V and 12 bases at J; junction bases unmatched: 11. The CDR3 region is CSAAGTGGDGQFF. In DNA form, the CDR3 reads TGCAGCGCTGCAGGGACAGGGGGGGATGGGCAGTTCTTC.

This chain's CDR3 is CASSLGQGDSGANVLTF. DNA for the CDR3: TGTGCCAGCAGTCTGGGACAGGGAGACTCTGGGGCCAACGTCCTGACTTTC. The rearrangement links TRBV12-3 or TRBV12-4 to TRBJ2-6; TRBD1 agrees at 9 bases. The CDR3 is 17 residues long. With V trimmed by 5 bases and J by 0 bases, 5 bases remained unmatched.

This clonotype was counted a single time. The rearrangement uses TRBV21-1 and TRBJ2-5. TRBV21-1 constitutes a pseudogene. The length of the CDR3 is 13 residues. The CDR3 region has the DNA TGTGCCAGCAGCAAAGTATCAGAAGAGACCCAGTACTTC. It specifies CASSKVSEETQYF.

The CDR3 DNA is TGCGCCAGCAGCCGTTCTAGCGGGGGGGAAGCAGGGGCCAACGTCCTGACTTTC. It translates to CASSRSSGGEAGANVLTF. The rearrangement links TRBV4-3 to TRBJ2-6; 12 bases are a match to TRBD2. The CDR3 length is 18 residues. The germline V gene encodes CDR1 LGHNA and CDR2 YSLEER. J lost 4 bases, V lost 4 bases, and 8 bases had no gene match.

The CDR3 nucleotides read TGCAGTGCTAGAGATCCCTCCACGGCAGGGTCCTACGAGCAGTACTTC. Protein: CSARDPSTAGSYEQYF. V usage is TRBV20-1 and J usage is TRBJ2-5; possibly TRBD1 for D (5 bases). The DNA end is a closer match to TRBJ2-7, so the J assignment may be wrong. This CDR3 has 16 amino acids. Germline V CDR1 and CDR2: DFQATT, SNEGSKA (reference sequence).

This clonotype occurred a few times. The V and J genes are TRBV7-7 and TRBJ2-1; no reliable D call. V gave up 4 bases and J gave up 10 bases, with 14 bases separating them. The CDR3 sequence is 13 residues long. CDR1 and CDR2 from the germline V gene are SSHAT and FNYEAQ (reference sequence). The CDR3 bases are TGTGCCAGCAGCTCAGGACCCGGTACGGAGCAGTTCTTC. It yields the protein CASSSGPGTEQFF.

The chain recombines TRBV20-1 with TRBJ1-2, with TRBD1 matching over 9 bases. CDR1 and CDR2 (germline): DFQATT, SNEGSKA (reference sequence). Trimming cost V 7 bases and J 7 bases; bases outside gene matches: 19. The CDR3 is made up of 16 amino acids. CDR3 loop: CSGATRDRDHRFGYTF. In DNA form, the CDR3 reads TGCAGTGGGGCAACCCGGGACAGGGATCATCGGTTTGGCTACACCTTC.